The following is a T cell receptor (beta chain) sequence with its context. The sample originates from a study of blood T cell repertoires in COVID-19. Study in general: The United States, Italy and Spain provided the acute and convalescent COVID-19 samples. The analysed material was cDNA or gDNA that came from T cells, B-cell-depleted T cells, or PBMCs.

Authors' methods: Amplification with reference gene primers provided the estimates of nucleated cell counts. The protocol was immunoSEQ multiplex PCR, while the TCRdb copy is restricted to in-frame clones and leaves out a portion. V, J and clone size are taken as reported in that table, and D and trimming were inferred from the DNA itself. The data show around 250,000 clones, approximately 86% seen once. The J segment lost 3 bases and the V segment lost 6 bases, leaving 3 bases of the junction unmatched. Germline V CDR1 and CDR2: MDHEN, SYDVKM. CDR3 length: 15 amino acids. V gene TRBV28 combines with J gene TRBJ2-3, with 13 bases matching TRBD2. The clonotype was recovered from a woman aged 60-70 years who had recovered from COVID-19. The sequencing input was peripheral blood. Written as DNA, the CDR3 is TGTGCCAGCAGACTAGCGGGGGGGATTACAGATACGCAGTATTTT. Translation: CASRLAGGITDTQYF.